This is a list of T cell receptor beta chains from one sample in a study of T cells expressing NK-cell markers. TCRdb re-called the 5' RACE reads; every CDR3 protein appears as one record, without DNA. With roughly 350,000 distinct CDR3 sequences in the sample, the ten largest clones hold roughly 5.5%. The sequenced material came from blood T cells: a sorted CD56 or NKG2C T cell subset, CD4+ or CD8+ T cells, or bulk PBMC T cells (not recorded which). The source is a man aged 18-75 years in good health. The CDR3 runs from the conserved cysteine through the conserved F or W. Fields, in order: J gene, V gene, CDR3 protein.

j_gene: TRBJ2-2; v_gene: TRBV29-1; CDR3aa: CSVVVGGRGRELFF
j_gene: TRBJ2-5; v_gene: TRBV7-2; CDR3aa: CASSLRTGAEGETQYF
j_gene: TRBJ1-6; v_gene: TRBV2; CDR3aa: CAGSLDHNSPLHF
j_gene: TRBJ2-3; v_gene: TRBV4-1; CDR3aa: CASSQGDDQITDTQYF
j_gene: TRBJ2-2; v_gene: TRBV5-1; CDR3aa: CASSYRTGLSGELFF
j_gene: TRBJ2-3; v_gene: TRBV28; CDR3aa: CASSLFGGARSTDTQYF
j_gene: TRBJ1-2; v_gene: TRBV11-1; CDR3aa: CASSPTEGAGTGLYGYTF
j_gene: TRBJ2-3; v_gene: TRBV2; CDR3aa: CASSIGRGSTDTQYF
j_gene: TRBJ2-3; v_gene: TRBV5-1; CDR3aa: CASSQLAGRDTQYF
j_gene: TRBJ2-3; v_gene: TRBV5-6; CDR3aa: CASSLSALGPETDTQYF
j_gene: TRBJ1-6; v_gene: TRBV6-1; CDR3aa: CASTGGNNSPLHF
j_gene: TRBJ2-5; v_gene: TRBV7-9; CDR3aa: CASTQGRETQYF
j_gene: TRBJ2-1; v_gene: TRBV6-1; CDR3aa: CASSEGSGVYNEQFF
j_gene: TRBJ2-5; v_gene: TRBV12-5; CDR3aa: CASGLLHQETQYF
j_gene: TRBJ2-2; v_gene: TRBV5-1; CDR3aa: CASRQTGTGRSGELFF
j_gene: TRBJ2-3; v_gene: TRBV5-4; CDR3aa: CASSLADDTQYF
j_gene: TRBJ2-1; v_gene: TRBV6-1; CDR3aa: CASRPNQGSTYNEQFF
j_gene: TRBJ2-3; v_gene: TRBV12-3/TRBV12-4; CDR3aa: CASSLIVAGSTDTQYF
j_gene: TRBJ2-7; v_gene: TRBV13; CDR3aa: CASSLGASGGLEQYF
j_gene: TRBJ2-5; v_gene: TRBV5-4; CDR3aa: CASSFWRSGGAVGETQYF
j_gene: TRBJ2-3; v_gene: TRBV6-1; CDR3aa: CASTPSLNIQSTDTQYF
j_gene: TRBJ2-3; v_gene: TRBV6-5; CDR3aa: CASRYLLAASTDTQYF
j_gene: TRBJ2-5; v_gene: TRBV7-2; CDR3aa: CASSSVGGRTPETQYF
j_gene: TRBJ2-3; v_gene: TRBV3-1; CDR3aa: CASSLSSRGDTQYF
j_gene: TRBJ2-3; v_gene: TRBV27; CDR3aa: CASSKKGSSTDTQYF
j_gene: TRBJ1-1; v_gene: TRBV5-1; CDR3aa: CASSGGDRSNTEAFF
j_gene: TRBJ2-2; v_gene: TRBV5-1; CDR3aa: CASHRAQNTGELFF
j_gene: TRBJ1-2; v_gene: TRBV6-5; CDR3aa: CASSYRGARREGDDGYTF
j_gene: TRBJ2-7; v_gene: TRBV25-1; CDR3aa: CASSEPDRAGYEQYF
j_gene: TRBJ2-1; v_gene: TRBV11-2; CDR3aa: CASSLAQGIHEQFF
j_gene: TRBJ2-3; v_gene: TRBV4-1; CDR3aa: CASSQMGLAGVSTDTQYF
j_gene: TRBJ2-7; v_gene: TRBV24-1; CDR3aa: CAIFSPGSYEQYF
j_gene: TRBJ2-2; v_gene: TRBV7-8; CDR3aa: CASSLPGGASGELFF
j_gene: TRBJ2-5; v_gene: TRBV7-9; CDR3aa: CASSAAAAGVPYF
j_gene: TRBJ2-1; v_gene: TRBV4-1; CDR3aa: CASSQDGLGGDEQFF
j_gene: TRBJ2-7; v_gene: TRBV19; CDR3aa: CASSTWTGTASYEQYF
j_gene: TRBJ2-1; v_gene: TRBV5-6; CDR3aa: CASSLVGGSGGVNNEQFF
j_gene: TRBJ2-7; v_gene: TRBV5-1; CDR3aa: CASGIPGTGNYEQYF
j_gene: TRBJ1-4; v_gene: TRBV20-1; CDR3aa: CSARDTGGREKLFF
j_gene: TRBJ1-3; v_gene: TRBV5-5; CDR3aa: CASSKTGDGNTIYF
j_gene: TRBJ1-5; v_gene: TRBV20-1; CDR3aa: CSEVGGNQPQHF
j_gene: TRBJ2-1; v_gene: TRBV15; CDR3aa: CATSRTRDSSMDEQFF
j_gene: TRBJ2-7; v_gene: TRBV5-1; CDR3aa: CASSLYRGVYEQYF